This T cell receptor (beta chain) derives from a study of cytomegalovirus exposure and HLA in healthy donors. Overall study findings and caveats: Reportedly, fewer N-insertions than the approximately 700-donor mean appeared in an Asian-associated ancestry cluster in a later analysis. HLA restriction was apparent for most CMV-associated TCR beta chains in a later analysis. In vitro data verified a few CMV-associated chains as specific for CMV antigens. Cytomegalovirus status was reportedly diagnosed by the classifier with high specificity and sensitivity.

In germline, CDR1 is LGHNA, CDR2 YSLEER. This CDR3 has 14 residues. J gave up 7 bases and V 6 bases, and 11 bases lay outside the gene matches. In the PCR, 60 Vbeta and 13 Jbeta primers were used. The table came from immunoSEQ multiplex PCR; TCRdb's copy has only in-frame clones and leaves some out. The data contain roughly 89,000 clones, around 76% of them singletons. In its sample, this clone was seen a few times. Its target is not known. The material sequenced was PBMCs. The TCR sequence derives from a man younger than 40 in good health and CMV-seropositive. The gene calls are TRBV4-3 and TRBJ1-1; 7 bases align to TRBD1. The CDR3 nucleotides read TGCGCCAGCAGGCCGGACGCAGGGGGACTTGAAGCTTTCTTT. This sequence encodes CASRPDAGGLEAFF.